These 18 T cell receptor beta chains share one sample of origin, sequenced in a study of cytomegalovirus exposure and HLA in healthy donors. 13 Jbeta primers and 60 Vbeta primers were used for the PCR. The table came from immunoSEQ multiplex PCR; TCRdb's copy has only in-frame clones and leaves some out. The sample has about 160,000 clones, 82% seen once. The sample consisted of PBMCs. The receptors derive from a man in his forties or fifties in good health and CMV-seropositive.

The rearrangement links TRBV5-4 to TRBJ1-1; 9 nucleotides match TRBD1. The CDR3 is 12 residues long. V shed 4 bases, J shed 10 bases, and the junction held 5 bases outside the gene matches. The germline V gene encodes CDR1 SGHNT and CDR2 YYREEE (reference sequence). CDR3 in DNA: TGTGCCAGCAGCATACAGGGGGCCGGAGCTTTCTTT. Protein product: CASSIQGAGAFF.

The genes are TRBV11-2 and TRBJ1-1; the match to TRBD1 covers 10 bases. Germline loops: CDR1 SGHAT, CDR2 FQNNGV. The CDR3 runs 14 residues. V shed 1 base, J shed 8 bases, and the junction held 4 bases outside the gene matches. The CDR3 here is CASSLVGQGGEAFF. The CDR3 DNA reads as TGTGCCAGCAGCTTAGTAGGACAGGGGGGCGAAGCTTTCTTT. The full variable domain, completed using reference TRBV11-2 and TRBJ1-1, is EAGVAQSPRYKIIEKRQSVAFWCNPISGHATLYWYQQILGQGPKLLIQFQNNGVVDDSQLPKDRFSAERLKGVDSTLKIQPAKLEDSAVYLCASSLVGQGGEAFFGQGTRLTVV.

The chain uses TRBV7-2 and TRBJ1-3, with unresolved D. This CDR3 is built from 12 residues. V was trimmed by 4 bases and J by 7 bases, leaving 8 bases between them. Germline CDR1 and CDR2: SGHTA and FQGNSA. The CDR3 spells CASSSPGNTIYF. The CDR3 region has the DNA TGTGCCAGCAGCTCCCCGGGGAACACCATATATTTT.

J is TRBJ2-1 and V is TRBV30, with a possible D match to TRBD2 (5 bases). Between the trimmed V and J ends, which lost 0 bases and 6 bases, there was a span of 9 bases. Germline-derived CDR1 and CDR2 are GTSNPN and SVGIG (reference sequence). CDR3 size: 13 residues. The CDR3 sequence is CAWSVERPNEQFF. The CDR3 region has the DNA TGTGCCTGGAGTGTGGAGCGGCCCAATGAGCAGTTCTTC.

The chain joins TRBV4-2 to TRBJ2-2; the match to TRBD2 covers 7 bases. Germline assignment: CDR1 LGHNA and CDR2 YNFKEQ. The CDR3 extends over 15 amino acids. V shed 0 bases and J 4 bases; nucleotides not matched to a gene: 2. This CDR3 is CASSQDERGTGELFF. The CDR3 region has the DNA TGTGCCAGCAGCCAAGATGAGCGGGGCACCGGGGAGCTGTTTTTT.

The rearrangement uses TRBV19 and TRBJ1-3; unclear D gene. Trimming cost V 6 bases and J 0 bases, with 21 bases left between them. Germline CDR1 and CDR2: LNHDA and SQIVND (reference sequence). There are 18 residues in the CDR3. The CDR3 sequence: CASSPRRLIRISGNTIYF. In DNA, the CDR3 is TGTGCCAGTAGCCCCCGGCGGTTAATAAGGATCTCTGGAAACACCATATATTTT.

This sequence joins TRBV4-1 and TRBJ1-4; a weak D match, TRBD1 (5 bases). Per germline, CDR1 MGHRA and CDR2 YSYEKL. The V end lost 4 bases, the J end lost 5 bases, and 14 bases lay between the germline ends. CDR3 length: 15 residues. The CDR3 loop is CASSLSIGHNEKLFF. The CDR3 coding sequence is TGCGCCAGCAGCCTTTCAATTGGACACAATGAAAAACTGTTTTTT.

The chain uses TRBV5-1 and TRBJ2-2; 7 bases agree with TRBD1. Germline CDR1 is SGHRS and CDR2 is YFSETQ. The CDR3 is 15 amino acids. J gave up 0 bases and V 4 bases, and 3 bases lay outside the gene matches. The CDR3: CASSTGTANTGELFF. Written as DNA, the CDR3 is TGCGCCAGCAGCACCGGGACAGCGAACACCGGGGAGCTGTTTTTT.

J is TRBJ2-5 and V is TRBV29-1; D not resolved. Trimming stripped 4 bases from V and 5 bases from J, with 11 bases between. Germline CDR1 and CDR2: SQVTM and ANQGSEA. The CDR3 spans 12 residues. The CDR3 bases are TGCAGCGTTGTTTCAGACGGGGAGACCCAGTACTTC. Translation gives CSVVSDGETQYF.

This sequence joins TRBV15 and TRBJ2-1; 8 bases match TRBD2. The trim removed 1 base at V and 2 bases at J, leaving 4 bases unmatched. The germline V gene has CDR1 LNHNV and CDR2 YYDKDF (reference sequence). This CDR3 region has 16 residues. The CDR3 DNA follows: TGTGCCACCAGCAGAGGGCCAGCGGGGGCCTACAATGAGCAGTTCTTC. This gives the protein CATSRGPAGAYNEQFF.

This rearrangement joins TRBV6-5 to TRBJ1-5, with D hard to call. The CDR3 totals 13 residues. The germline V gene has CDR1 MNHEY and CDR2 SVGAGI. V lost 3 bases to trimming and J lost 3 bases, with 6 bases between them. The DNA for the CDR3 is TGTGCCAGCAGTTATGGCAACAATCAGCCCCAGCATTTT. It is translated as CASSYGNNQPQHF.

The chain joins TRBV6-5 to TRBJ2-7; 9 nucleotides agree with TRBD1. There are 14 residues in the CDR3. Germline CDR1 and CDR2: MNHEY and SVGAGI. With V trimmed by 6 bases and J by 1 base, 4 bases remained unmatched. The CDR3 DNA reads as TGTGCCAGCAGATCGACAGGGGGATCCTACGAGCAGTACTTC. This encodes CASRSTGGSYEQYF.

This clone was detected only a few times. The chain couples TRBV7-9 to TRBJ2-7, with TRBD1 matching 7 bases. The CDR3 is 12 residues long. CDR1 is SEHNR and CDR2 is FQNEAQ in the germline V gene (reference sequence). V dropped 6 bases and J dropped 11; count of bases not matched to a gene: 10. CDR3 loop: CASRPKSGTEYF. Here the CDR3 DNA reads TGTGCCAGCAGACCGAAATCCGGGACAGAGTACTTC.

The chain links TRBV6-1 to TRBJ2-5, with 7 bases matching TRBD2. The end of the DNA is better explained by TRBJ2-7, so the J call may be wrong. This CDR3 has 12 amino acids. CDR1 is MNHNS, CDR2 SASEGT, per germline. The CDR3 sequence is CASDGGSYEQYF. DNA for the CDR3: TGTGCCAGCGACGGGGGGTCCTACGAGCAGTACTTC.

The V and J genes are TRBV27 and TRBJ2-7; D perhaps matches TRBD1 (5 bases). The length of the CDR3 is 15 residues. Trimming stripped 3 bases from V and 5 bases from J, with 17 bases between. Germline CDR1 MNHEY, CDR2 SMNVEV (reference sequence). CDR3 sequence: CASSLSSMGRNEQYF. The CDR3 nucleotides are TGTGCCAGCAGTTTGAGCTCTATGGGGCGGAACGAGCAGTACTTC.

The rearrangement links TRBV2 to TRBJ1-1; maybe TRBD1 (5 bases). The CDR3 consists of 13 residues. The V end was cut by 8 bases, the J end by 1 base, with 11 bases between. Germline lookup yields CDR1 SNHLY and CDR2 FYNNEI. CDR3 in amino acids: CASQGDSNTEAFF. As DNA, the CDR3 is TGTGCCAGCCAAGGGGACTCGAACACTGAAGCTTTCTTT.

The gene calls are TRBV30 and TRBJ1-5, with D tentatively TRBD1 (5 bases). Germline V gene lookup returns CDR1 GTSNPN and CDR2 SVGIG (reference sequence). CDR3 size: 15 residues. Trimming left V 4 bases short and J 4 bases short, with 17 bases between. This chain's CDR3 is CAWNTGPVSNQPQHF. The CDR3, as DNA: TGTGCCTGGAACACAGGACCCGTGAGTAATCAGCCCCAGCATTTT.

The gene calls are TRBV4-3 and TRBJ1-2; D is ambiguous. CDR3 size: 15 residues. Germline CDR1 is LGHNA and CDR2 is YSLEER. V lost 0 bases to trimming and J lost 1 base, with 9 bases between them. The CDR3 region has the DNA TGCGCCAGCAGCCAAGATGCAGGAGGTAACTATGGCTACACCTTC. This translates into CASSQDAGGNYGYTF.